Listed below are T cell receptor beta chains from one sample, sequenced in a study of identical twins. TCRdb redid the calling of the 5' RACE reads with MiXCR, one entry per CDR3 protein. This sample has fewer than 250,000 distinct CDR3 sequences, with less than 9.5% found just once. Sequencing was performed on memory (CD45RO+) T cells sorted from blood. These TCRs come from a woman aged 18-30 years in good health. Each CDR3 is given with its conserved first and last residue. Not every row has a clone size; where given, it reads once, few, many or a size class.

j_call clone_size v_call cdr3_aa
TRBJ2-5 many TRBV9 CASSVETSGRPETQYF
TRBJ2-2 NA TRBV5-4 CASSSGTGDTGELFF
TRBJ2-4 NA TRBV3-1 CASSQAGFWQNIQYF
TRBJ1-1 NA TRBV3-1 CASSLTGGNKAFF
TRBJ2-1 few TRBV5-4 CASSLPPLEEQFF
TRBJ2-7 many TRBV7-9 CASSPRSGRVPYEQYF
TRBJ1-2 NA TRBV10-3 CAIRYRGGNGYTF
TRBJ2-6 few TRBV11-2 CASGHPGANVLTF
TRBJ1-6 many TRBV5-1 CASSLQPTNSPLHF
TRBJ2-7 few TRBV7-2 CASSLAGYLTSYEQYF
TRBJ2-5 NA TRBV11-1 CASSDGLAGARRVLETQYF
TRBJ2-7 NA TRBV3-1 CASSRASDREYEQYF
TRBJ2-2 many TRBV3-1 CASRLSGELFF
TRBJ2-3 NA TRBV6-1 CASSESGGADTQYF
TRBJ2-2 NA TRBV18 CASSRRRDRGENTGELFF
TRBJ2-7 few TRBV20-1 CSARDLTSGTHEQYF
TRBJ2-7 NA TRBV29-1 CSVTPGTSANEQYF
TRBJ2-3 few TRBV20-1 CSTGGGLIDTQYF